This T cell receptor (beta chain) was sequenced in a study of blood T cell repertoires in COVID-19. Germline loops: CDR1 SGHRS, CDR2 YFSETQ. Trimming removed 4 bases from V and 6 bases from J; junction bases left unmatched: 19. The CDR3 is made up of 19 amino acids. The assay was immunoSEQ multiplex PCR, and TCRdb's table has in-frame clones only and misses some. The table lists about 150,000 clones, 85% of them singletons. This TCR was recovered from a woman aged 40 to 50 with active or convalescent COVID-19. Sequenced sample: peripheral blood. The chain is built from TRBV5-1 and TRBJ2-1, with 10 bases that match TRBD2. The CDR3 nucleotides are TGCGCCAGCAGCCCACGGCTAGCGGGAGTTCCCCTCAAAGGCAATGAGCAGTTCTTC. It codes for CASSPRLAGVPLKGNEQFF.